What follows are 18 T cell receptor beta chains derived from one specimen sequenced in a study of spatial heterogeneity in lung cancer. As to time point: sample taken at primary tumor resection. No cell sorting; template was whole RNA from tumor, lung tissue or PBMC. In TCRdb, the 5' RACE reads were re-called with MiXCR into one record per CDR3 protein. This sample has 24,000 or so distinct CDR3 sequences, with over 3% found just once. The sequenced sample was PBMCs, obtained at surgery. Receptor source: a female donor with early-stage non-small cell lung cancer.

This clonotype was recorded at least ten times. The genes are TRBV7-9 and TRBJ2-6; 7 bases are a match to TRBD2. V shed 2 bases and J 1 base; nucleotides not matched to a gene: 14. The CDR3 spans 20 residues. Germline V CDR1 and CDR2: SEHNR, FQNEAQ (reference sequence). The CDR3 nucleotides are TGTGCCAGCAGCTTAAATCTCGGGAGGTCCCTTAGATCTGGGGCCAACGTCCTGACTTTC. Protein: CASSLNLGRSLRSGANVLTF. The whole variable domain, filled in from reference TRBV7-9 and TRBJ2-6, reads DTGVSQNPRHKITKRGQNVTFRCDPISEHNRLYWYRQTLGQGPEFLTYFQNEAQLEKSRLLSDRFSAERPKGSFSTLEIQRTEQGDSAMYLCASSLNLGRSLRSGANVLTFGAGSRLTVL.

This clonotype was seen repeatedly, ten times or more. V gene TRBV20-1 combines with J gene TRBJ1-5; a possible D gene is TRBD1 (5 bases). The V and J ends lost 4 bases and 6 bases respectively, with 13 bases between them. Germline V gene sequence: CDR1 DFQATT, CDR2 SNEGSKA (reference sequence). This CDR3 is 13 amino acids long. The CDR3 reads CSATTGDGQPQHF. CDR3 nucleotides: TGCAGTGCTACTACCGGGGACGGTCAGCCCCAGCATTTT.

This clonotype was recorded many times. The V and J genes are TRBV18 and TRBJ1-1, with unresolved D. Germline V gene lookup returns CDR1 KGHSH and CDR2 LQKENI. Trimming removed 2 bases at V and 7 bases at J, with 5 bases between. The CDR3 loop spans 11 amino acids. CDR3 bases: TGTGCCAGCTCACCAACGAGTGAAGCTTTCTTT. Translating it yields CASSPTSEAFF.

This clonotype occurred many times. The chain couples TRBV5-1 to TRBJ2-6; 10 nucleotides align to TRBD2. The length of the CDR3 is 16 residues. The V gene's germline CDR1 is SGHRS and CDR2 YFSETQ. The V segment lost 4 bases and the J segment 13 bases; nucleotides outside the gene matches: 14. CDR3 sequence reads: CASSPRGEREGMVLTF. CDR3 DNA: TGCGCCAGCAGCCCGCGAGGGGAGCGGGAGGGAATGGTCCTGACTTTC.

This clonotype was detected many times. The rearrangement links TRBV28 to TRBJ2-1; 15 bases agree with TRBD2. J gave up 7 bases and V 5 bases, and 12 bases lay outside the gene matches. The germline gives CDR1 MDHEN, CDR2 SYDVKM. CDR3 length equals 18 residues. The CDR3 nucleotides are TGTGCCAGCAGTCCTCAGTTCGGACTAGCGGGAGGGGAAAATGAGCAGTTCTTC. Its protein product is CASSPQFGLAGGENEQFF.

This clonotype has at least ten counts. The chain joins TRBV5-5 to TRBJ1-5; perhaps TRBD1 as D (5 bases). Deletions cut 4 bases from V and 9 bases from J, with 14 bases between. The length of the CDR3 is 13 residues. Germline CDR1 is SGHKS and CDR2 is YYEKEE (reference sequence). This CDR3 is CASSLQGNGPQHF. CDR3 in DNA: TGTGCCAGCAGCCTTCAGGGTAATGGGCCCCAGCATTTT.

This clonotype was observed at least ten times. The chain has TRBV5-1 and TRBJ2-1; D perhaps matches TRBD2 (5 bases). Deletions cut 0 bases from V and 4 bases from J, with 11 bases between. The CDR3 extends over 15 amino acids. Looked up from germline, CDR1 is SGHRS and CDR2 is YFSETQ. The CDR3: CASSLVASYYNEQFF. As DNA, the CDR3 is TGCGCCAGCAGCTTGGTCGCTAGCTATTACAATGAGCAGTTCTTC.

Many counts were recorded for this clonotype. The V gene is TRBV20-1, the J gene TRBJ2-2, with TRBD2 identical over 7 bases. Germline V CDR1 and CDR2: DFQATT, SNEGSKA (reference sequence). The CDR3 is 13 residues long. The J segment lost 3 bases and the V segment lost 6 bases, leaving 4 bases of the junction unmatched. CDR3 sequence (DNA): TGCAGTGCCGCGGGAGCCGACACCGGGGAGCTGTTTTTT. Its translation: CSAAGADTGELFF.

At least ten counts were recorded for this clonotype. The rearrangement links TRBV12-3 or TRBV12-4 to TRBJ2-1, with 12 positions matching TRBD2. CDR3 size: 13 residues. V lost 5 bases, J lost 8 bases, and 1 base stayed unmatched. The CDR3 sequence is CASSRLAGDEQFF. CDR3 sequence (DNA): TGTGCCAGCAGTCGACTAGCGGGAGATGAGCAGTTCTTC.

This clonotype was seen at least ten times. The chain is built from TRBV4-1 and TRBJ2-5; a weak D match, TRBD2 (5 bases). CDR3 size: 14 residues. V lost 4 bases to trimming and J lost 2 bases, with 11 bases between them. Germline lookup yields CDR1 MGHRA and CDR2 YSYEKL. In nucleotides, the CDR3 is TGCGCCAGCAGCCGCGTAGCGATACAAGAGACCCAGTACTTC. It specifies CASSRVAIQETQYF.

This clonotype was recorded many times. The chain couples TRBV5-4 to TRBJ1-1; the D is unclear. Germline V CDR1 and CDR2: SGHNT, YYREEE (reference sequence). Trimming cost V 0 bases and J 4 bases, with 10 bases left between them. The length of the CDR3 is 14 residues. This CDR3 reads CASSLVAVATEAFF. The CDR3 DNA sequence: TGTGCCAGCAGCTTGGTAGCAGTGGCCACTGAAGCTTTCTTT.

This clonotype is deemed medium-sized. This chain uses TRBV7-9 with TRBJ2-1; 8 nucleotides align to TRBD2. Germline CDR1 and CDR2: SEHNR and FQNEAQ (reference sequence). The length of the CDR3 is 13 residues. Trimming removed 6 bases from V and 6 bases from J; junction bases left unmatched: 4. For the CDR3, the DNA is TGTGCCAGCAGATATACTAGCGGCAATGAGCAGTTCTTC. Protein product: CASRYTSGNEQFF.

This clonotype was seen repeatedly, ten times or more. This chain connects TRBV29-1 to TRBJ2-2, with 10 bases fitting TRBD1. Germline CDR1 reads SQVTM; CDR2 reads ANQGSEA. The length of the CDR3 is 15 residues. After removal of 2 bases from V and 6 bases from J, the junction contained 6 bases not matched to a gene. DNA of the CDR3: TGCAGCGTTGAACGGCGGGACAGGGGATCCGGGGAGCTGTTTTTT. It specifies CSVERRDRGSGELFF.

This clonotype was detected ten times or more. The J gene is TRBJ2-3, the V gene TRBV19; 12 nucleotides align to TRBD2. Germline-derived CDR1 and CDR2 are LNHDA and SQIVND (reference sequence). CDR3 size: 16 residues. V lost 5 bases to trimming and J lost 2 bases; unmatched junction nucleotides: 5. The DNA for the CDR3 is TGTGCCAGTAGTCTCCGACTAGCGGGAGTCACAGATACGCAGTATTTT. Protein sequence: CASSLRLAGVTDTQYF.

The sample holds many counts of this clonotype. The chain combines TRBV7-3 with TRBJ2-1; D is perhaps TRBD2 (7 bases). Germline assignment: CDR1 SGHTA and CDR2 FQGTGA. This CDR3 is built from 16 residues. Trimming took 3 bases from V and 7 from J, leaving 19 bases between them. CDR3 in DNA: TGTGCCAGCAGCTTGGATGCGGGGGCGTCGGGTAATGAGCAGTTCTTC. Protein sequence: CASSLDAGASGNEQFF.

This clonotype has at least ten counts. The CDR3 DNA is TGTGCCAGTAGGCAGGACAGGGGACGTCAGCCCCAGCATTTT. This gives the protein CASRQDRGRQPQHF. This sequence joins TRBV19 and TRBJ1-5; TRBD1 aligns across 9 bases. CDR1 is LNHDA and CDR2 is SQIVND in the germline V gene (reference sequence). The CDR3 runs 14 residues. V trimming: 6 bases; J trimming: 6 bases; junction bases outside the gene matches: 6.

This clonotype was recorded at least ten times. The rearrangement uses TRBV20-1 and TRBJ2-3; D may be TRBD2 (5 bases). Trimming removed 6 bases from V and 1 base from J, with 11 bases in between. This CDR3 has 13 amino acids. Germline values: CDR1 DFQATT, CDR2 SNEGSKA (reference sequence). CDR3 DNA sequence: TGCAGTGCCCCGGGGAGCGGCACAGATACGCAGTATTTT. Its protein is CSAPGSGTDTQYF.

Many counts were recorded for this clonotype. This chain connects TRBV27 to TRBJ1-2, with D possibly TRBD1 on 5 matching bases. The germline V gene has CDR1 MNHEY and CDR2 SMNVEV (reference sequence). Trimming took 0 bases from V and 6 from J, leaving 5 bases between them. The CDR3 has 12 amino acids. The CDR3 spells CASSLSGDGYTF. The CDR3 DNA reads TGTGCCAGCAGTTTATCGGGGGATGGCTACACCTTC.